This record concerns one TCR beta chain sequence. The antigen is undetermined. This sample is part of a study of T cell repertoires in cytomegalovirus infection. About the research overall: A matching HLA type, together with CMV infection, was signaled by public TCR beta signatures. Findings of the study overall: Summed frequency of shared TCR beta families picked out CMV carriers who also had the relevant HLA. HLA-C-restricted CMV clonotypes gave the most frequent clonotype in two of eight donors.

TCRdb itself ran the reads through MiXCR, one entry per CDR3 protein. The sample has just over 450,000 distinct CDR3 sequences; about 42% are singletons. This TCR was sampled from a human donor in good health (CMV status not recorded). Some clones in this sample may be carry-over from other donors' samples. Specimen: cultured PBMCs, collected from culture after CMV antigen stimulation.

This chain's CDR3 is CASGRQGSGYTF. CDR3 DNA: TGTGCCAGCGGAAGACAGGGGAGCGGCTACACCTTC. This rearrangement joins TRBV6-1 to TRBJ1-2, with 8 bases lining up with TRBD1. Germline V lookup: CDR1 MNHNS, CDR2 SASEGT. The CDR3 sequence is 12 residues long. After removal of 8 bases from V and 8 bases from J, the junction contained 7 bases not matched to a gene.